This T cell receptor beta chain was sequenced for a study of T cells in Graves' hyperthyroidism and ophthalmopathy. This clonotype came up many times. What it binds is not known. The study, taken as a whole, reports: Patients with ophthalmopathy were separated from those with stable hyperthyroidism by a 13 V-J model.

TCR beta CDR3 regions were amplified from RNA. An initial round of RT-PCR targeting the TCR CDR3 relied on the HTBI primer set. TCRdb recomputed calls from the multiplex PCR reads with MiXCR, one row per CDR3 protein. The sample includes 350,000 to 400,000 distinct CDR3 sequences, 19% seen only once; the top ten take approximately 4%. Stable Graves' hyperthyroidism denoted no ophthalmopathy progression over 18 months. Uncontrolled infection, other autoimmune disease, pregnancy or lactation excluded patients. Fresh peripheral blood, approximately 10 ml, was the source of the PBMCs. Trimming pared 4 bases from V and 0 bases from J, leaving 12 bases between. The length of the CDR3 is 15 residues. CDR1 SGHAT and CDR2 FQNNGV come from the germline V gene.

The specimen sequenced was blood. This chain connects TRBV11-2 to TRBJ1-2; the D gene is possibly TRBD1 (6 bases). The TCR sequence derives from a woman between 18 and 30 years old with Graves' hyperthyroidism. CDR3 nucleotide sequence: TGTGCCAGCAGCTCGGGGACACTTACTAACTATGGCTACACCTTC. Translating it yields CASSSGTLTNYGYTF.